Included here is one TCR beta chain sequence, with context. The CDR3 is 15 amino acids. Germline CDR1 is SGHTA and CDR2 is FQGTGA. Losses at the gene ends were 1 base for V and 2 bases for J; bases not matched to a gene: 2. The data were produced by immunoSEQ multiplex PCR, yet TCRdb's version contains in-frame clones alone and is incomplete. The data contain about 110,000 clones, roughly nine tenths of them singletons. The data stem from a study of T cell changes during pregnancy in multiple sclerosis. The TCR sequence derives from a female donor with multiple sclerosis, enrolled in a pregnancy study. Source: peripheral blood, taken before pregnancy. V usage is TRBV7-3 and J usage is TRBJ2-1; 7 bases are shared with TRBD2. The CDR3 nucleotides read TGTGCCAGCAGCTTAATCGGGACTACCTACAATGAGCAGTTCTTC. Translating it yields CASSLIGTTYNEQFF.